The rows below give T cell receptor beta chains drawn from one sample of a study of early T cells in non-severe SARS-CoV-2 infection. Via MiXCR, TCRdb re-called the 5' RACE reads, giving one row per CDR3 protein. The data show about 60,000 distinct CDR3 sequences, around 6% seen once. Sequenced input: whole blood. The receptors here all came from an adult who was a healthcare worker with PCR-confirmed SARS-CoV-2 infection or an uninfected control (not recorded which). Both conserved end residues are part of each CDR3. D genes are given only for firm matches. Size values are once, few and many counts, or a class for expanded clones, and some rows have none.

abundance: many
j_gene: TRBJ2-3
v_gene: TRBV3-1
d_gene: -
CDR3nt: TGTGCCAGCAGCAGGATGGAGGCGGGAAGGACAGATACGCAGTATTTT
CDR3aa: CASSRMEAGRTDTQYF

abundance: many
j_gene: TRBJ2-7
v_gene: TRBV12-3/TRBV12-4
d_gene: -
CDR3nt: TGTGCCAGCAGTTTTAACTTCCGTATGGACGAGCAGTACTTC
CDR3aa: CASSFNFRMDEQYF

abundance: many
j_gene: TRBJ2-5
v_gene: TRBV7-9
d_gene: -
CDR3nt: TGTGCCAGCAAAATACAGCGCCAAGAGACCCAGTACTTC
CDR3aa: CASKIQRQETQYF

abundance: many
j_gene: TRBJ1-5
v_gene: TRBV19
d_gene: -
CDR3nt: TGTGCCAGTAGTATAGGGGGGCAGCCCCAGCATTTT
CDR3aa: CASSIGGQPQHF

abundance: many
j_gene: TRBJ2-1
v_gene: TRBV30
d_gene: TRBD2
CDR3nt: TGTGCCTTCTGGACTAGCGGGAGTAAGCAGTTCTTC
CDR3aa: CAFWTSGSKQFF

abundance: few
j_gene: TRBJ2-7
v_gene: TRBV11-2
d_gene: TRBD2
CDR3nt: TGTGCCAGCAGCTCACCCGGACTAGCGGGAGCTAGGGAGCAGTACTTC
CDR3aa: CASSSPGLAGAREQYF

abundance: few
j_gene: TRBJ2-7
v_gene: TRBV18
d_gene: TRBD2
CDR3nt: TGTGCCAGCTCACCGAAGCGGGGGAACTCCTACGAGCAGTACTTC
CDR3aa: CASSPKRGNSYEQYF

abundance: few
j_gene: TRBJ1-5
v_gene: TRBV6-5
d_gene: -
CDR3nt: TGTGCCAGCAGTTACTCGCCCCTCCAGCCCCAGCATTTT
CDR3aa: CASSYSPLQPQHF

abundance: -
j_gene: TRBJ2-7
v_gene: TRBV5-1
d_gene: TRBD1
CDR3nt: TGCGCCAGCAGCCCCGGACAGGGGATGAGGGAGCAGTACTTC
CDR3aa: CASSPGQGMREQYF

abundance: many
j_gene: TRBJ1-2
v_gene: TRBV4-2
d_gene: TRBD1
CDR3nt: TGTGCCAGCAGCCAGGGCAGGGACAGCGGCTACACCTTC
CDR3aa: CASSQGRDSGYTF

abundance: many
j_gene: TRBJ1-6
v_gene: TRBV18
d_gene: TRBD1
CDR3nt: TGTGCCAGCTCACAAGGACAGGGGATTATGGGGTCACCCCTCCACTTT
CDR3aa: CASSQGQGIMGSPLHF

abundance: many
j_gene: TRBJ2-3
v_gene: TRBV7-8
d_gene: -
CDR3nt: TGTGCCAGCAGCTTAGAGGCGGGGAGCACAGATACGCAGTATTTT
CDR3aa: CASSLEAGSTDTQYF

abundance: many
j_gene: TRBJ2-5
v_gene: TRBV19
d_gene: -
CDR3nt: TGTGCCAGTAGTATTGCCACAGGGCAGGACCAAGAGACCCAGTACTTC
CDR3aa: CASSIATGQDQETQYF

abundance: -
j_gene: TRBJ1-2
v_gene: TRBV7-9
d_gene: -
CDR3nt: TGTGCCAGCAGCGCTCCCCACCTGACAAGGGGTTATGGCTACACCTTC
CDR3aa: CASSAPHLTRGYGYTF

abundance: few
j_gene: TRBJ2-3
v_gene: TRBV5-1
d_gene: -
CDR3nt: TGCGCCAGCACTATTAGAGTGGGGGATACGCAGTATTTT
CDR3aa: CASTIRVGDTQYF

abundance: many
j_gene: TRBJ2-5
v_gene: TRBV20-1
d_gene: TRBD1
CDR3nt: TGCAGTGCTAGAGATTTGGGCCAGGGGGTCCGAGAGACCCAGTACTTC
CDR3aa: CSARDLGQGVRETQYF

abundance: -
j_gene: TRBJ2-4
v_gene: TRBV20-1
d_gene: TRBD2
CDR3nt: TGCAGTGCTAGAGATTCCGGGAGGGGGGCCAAAAACATTCAGTACTTC
CDR3aa: CSARDSGRGAKNIQYF

abundance: many
j_gene: TRBJ2-3
v_gene: TRBV20-1
d_gene: -
CDR3nt: TGCAGTGCTTCTCGTGACCAAGTGGACTCAGATACGCAGTATTTT
CDR3aa: CSASRDQVDSDTQYF

abundance: few
j_gene: TRBJ2-3
v_gene: TRBV20-1
d_gene: -
CDR3nt: TGCAGTCAAGGGGGTAGCACAGATACGCAGTATTTT
CDR3aa: CSQGGSTDTQYF

abundance: once
j_gene: TRBJ2-3
v_gene: TRBV29-1
d_gene: -
CDR3nt: TGCAGCGTTGAAGGAGGCAAGGATACGCAGTATTTT
CDR3aa: CSVEGGKDTQYF

abundance: many
j_gene: TRBJ1-4
v_gene: TRBV25-1
d_gene: -
CDR3nt: TGTGCCAGCAGTCCTTCACAGGGCACGGCTGAAAAACTGTTTTTT
CDR3aa: CASSPSQGTAEKLFF

abundance: many
j_gene: TRBJ2-1
v_gene: TRBV7-9
d_gene: TRBD1
CDR3nt: TGTGCCAGCAGGAACCCCCGGGACAGTAACTACAATGAGCAGTTCTTC
CDR3aa: CASRNPRDSNYNEQFF

abundance: few
j_gene: TRBJ2-7
v_gene: TRBV3-1
d_gene: TRBD2
CDR3nt: TGTGCCAGCAGCCCTCGCGCTAGCGGGAGGAGTCGGGAGCAGTACTTC
CDR3aa: CASSPRASGRSREQYF

abundance: many
j_gene: TRBJ1-2
v_gene: TRBV29-1
d_gene: -
CDR3nt: TGCAGCGTTGTACTCCAGGAGGAGTACTATGGCTACACCTTC
CDR3aa: CSVVLQEEYYGYTF

abundance: many
j_gene: TRBJ2-1
v_gene: TRBV14
d_gene: TRBD2
CDR3nt: TGTGCCAGCAGCCAAGATTGGACGACTAGCGGGAGGATCACCTACAATGAGCAGTTCTTC
CDR3aa: CASSQDWTTSGRITYNEQFF

abundance: -
j_gene: TRBJ2-1
v_gene: TRBV7-9
d_gene: -
CDR3nt: TGTGCCAGCAGCTTTGAGTGGGTGACGGCCAATGAGCAGTTCTTC
CDR3aa: CASSFEWVTANEQFF

abundance: many
j_gene: TRBJ2-3
v_gene: TRBV6-4
d_gene: TRBD1
CDR3nt: TGTGCCAGCAGTGACGGGGACAGCCGAGATACGCAGTATTTT
CDR3aa: CASSDGDSRDTQYF

abundance: -
j_gene: TRBJ2-5
v_gene: TRBV9
d_gene: -
CDR3nt: TGTGCCAGCTCCCCAGACGGGGGAAAAGAGACCCAGTACTTC
CDR3aa: CASSPDGGKETQYF

abundance: many
j_gene: TRBJ1-2
v_gene: TRBV18
d_gene: -
CDR3nt: TGTGCCAGCTCACCCGCCGTTGGACAGACATATGGCTACACCTTC
CDR3aa: CASSPAVGQTYGYTF

abundance: many
j_gene: TRBJ2-3
v_gene: TRBV9
d_gene: -
CDR3nt: TGTGCCAGCAGCGTAGTCGGGCAGGCAGATACGCAGTATTTT
CDR3aa: CASSVVGQADTQYF

abundance: many
j_gene: TRBJ1-1
v_gene: TRBV2
d_gene: TRBD1
CDR3nt: TGTGCCAGCAGGAGGGACAGGAACACTGAAGCTTTCTTT
CDR3aa: CASRRDRNTEAFF

abundance: many
j_gene: TRBJ2-7
v_gene: TRBV24-1
d_gene: -
CDR3nt: TGTGCCCCTGAGACGGTTCTAGCCCGAGACGAGCAGTACTTC
CDR3aa: CAPETVLARDEQYF

abundance: many
j_gene: TRBJ2-7
v_gene: TRBV29-1
d_gene: -
CDR3nt: TGCAGCGTTGCGTTTCGGGGGAACGAGCAGTACTTC
CDR3aa: CSVAFRGNEQYF

abundance: many
j_gene: TRBJ2-3
v_gene: TRBV27
d_gene: -
CDR3nt: TGTGCCAGCAGTCCCCAGTCCGGGGCAAGCACAGATACGCAGTATTTT
CDR3aa: CASSPQSGASTDTQYF

abundance: -
j_gene: TRBJ2-6
v_gene: TRBV5-1
d_gene: TRBD1
CDR3nt: TGCGCCAGCAGCTTGGGCGACAGGGGGCGGTCTGGGGCCAACGTCCTGACTTTC
CDR3aa: CASSLGDRGRSGANVLTF

abundance: few
j_gene: TRBJ2-3
v_gene: TRBV12-3/TRBV12-4
d_gene: -
CDR3nt: TGTGCCAGCAGTACTGGGGGGGATACGCAGTATTTT
CDR3aa: CASSTGGDTQYF

abundance: -
j_gene: TRBJ1-5
v_gene: TRBV6-5
d_gene: TRBD1
CDR3nt: TGTGCCAGCAGTTACCGGACAGGGAATCAGCCCCAGCATTTT
CDR3aa: CASSYRTGNQPQHF

abundance: many
j_gene: TRBJ2-7
v_gene: TRBV7-9
d_gene: TRBD2
CDR3nt: TGTGCCAGCAGCCCGGGACGGGAGGTTTGGGGTGCCTACGAGCAGTACTTC
CDR3aa: CASSPGREVWGAYEQYF

abundance: -
j_gene: TRBJ2-3
v_gene: TRBV29-1
d_gene: -
CDR3nt: TGCAGCGTTCACCTGAGGGGCGGAGATACGCAGTATTTT
CDR3aa: CSVHLRGGDTQYF

abundance: many
j_gene: TRBJ2-1
v_gene: TRBV24-1
d_gene: -
CDR3nt: TGTGCCACCAGTGATAGGTCTTATTGGAATGAGCAGTTCTTC
CDR3aa: CATSDRSYWNEQFF

abundance: many
j_gene: TRBJ2-7
v_gene: TRBV20-1
d_gene: -
CDR3nt: TGCAGTGCTTACAACCCTACCTCCTACGAGCAGTACTTC
CDR3aa: CSAYNPTSYEQYF

abundance: -
j_gene: TRBJ1-5
v_gene: TRBV2
d_gene: -
CDR3nt: TGTGCCAGCAGTACAGACAGACGCAATCAGCCCCAGCATTTT
CDR3aa: CASSTDRRNQPQHF

abundance: few
j_gene: TRBJ1-3
v_gene: TRBV29-1
d_gene: -
CDR3nt: TGCAGCGTTGTGTCCATCGGACCTGGAAACACCATATATTTT
CDR3aa: CSVVSIGPGNTIYF

abundance: many
j_gene: TRBJ2-1
v_gene: TRBV5-1
d_gene: -
CDR3nt: TGCGCCAGCAGCTTGGAGGCAGCGGGCGCAGTTGAGCAGTTCTTC
CDR3aa: CASSLEAAGAVEQFF

abundance: many
j_gene: TRBJ1-2
v_gene: TRBV6-6
d_gene: -
CDR3nt: TGTGCCAGCAAGCCCCCGGGGGCTGCGTACTATGGCTACACCTTC
CDR3aa: CASKPPGAAYYGYTF